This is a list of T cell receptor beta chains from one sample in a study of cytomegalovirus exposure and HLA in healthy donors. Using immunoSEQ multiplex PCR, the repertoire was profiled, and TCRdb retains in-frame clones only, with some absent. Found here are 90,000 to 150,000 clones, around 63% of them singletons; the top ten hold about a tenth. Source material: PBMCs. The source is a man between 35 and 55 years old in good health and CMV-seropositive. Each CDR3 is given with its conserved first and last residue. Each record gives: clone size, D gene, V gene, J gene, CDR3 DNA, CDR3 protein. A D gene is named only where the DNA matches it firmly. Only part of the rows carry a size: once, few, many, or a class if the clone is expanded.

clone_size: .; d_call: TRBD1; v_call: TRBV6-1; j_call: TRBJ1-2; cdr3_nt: TGTGCCAGCAGTGGACAGGGGTTAGTCTATGGCTACACCTTC; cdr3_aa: CASSGQGLVYGYTF
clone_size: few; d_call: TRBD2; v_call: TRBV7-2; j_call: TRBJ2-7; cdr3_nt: TGTGCCAGCAGCTCGCAACTAGCGGGGAGCTACGAGCAGTACTTC; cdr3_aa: CASSSQLAGSYEQYF
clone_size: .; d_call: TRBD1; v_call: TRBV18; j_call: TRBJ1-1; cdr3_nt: TGTGCCAGCTCACCACCGGGGGGACAGGGGAACACTGAAGCTTTCTTT; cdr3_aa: CASSPPGGQGNTEAFF
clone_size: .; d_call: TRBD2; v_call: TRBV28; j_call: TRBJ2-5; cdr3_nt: TGTGCCAGCAGTCCGACTAGCCCGTACCAAGAGACCCAGTACTTC; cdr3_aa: CASSPTSPYQETQYF
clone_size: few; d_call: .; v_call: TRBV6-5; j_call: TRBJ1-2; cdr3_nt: TGTGCCAGCAGTTACGACGGGATCTATGGCTACACCTTC; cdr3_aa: CASSYDGIYGYTF
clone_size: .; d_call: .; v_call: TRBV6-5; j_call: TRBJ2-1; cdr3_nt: TGTGCCAGCAGTTACTCCGGGAGCTACCCCTACAATGAGCAGTTCTTC; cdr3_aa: CASSYSGSYPYNEQFF
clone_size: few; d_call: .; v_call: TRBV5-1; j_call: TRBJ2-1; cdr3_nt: TGCGCCAGCAGTCCTCAGGGCGACAATGAGCAGTTCTTC; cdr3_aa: CASSPQGDNEQFF
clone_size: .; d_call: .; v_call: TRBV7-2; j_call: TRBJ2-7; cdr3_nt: TGTGTCAGCAGTCTCCCACCCGGCGAGCAGTACTTC; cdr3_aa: CVSSLPPGEQYF
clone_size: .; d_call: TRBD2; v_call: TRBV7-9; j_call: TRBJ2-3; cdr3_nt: TGTGCCAGCAGCCCTAGCGGGAGTTCCTCGGAGTTGGGCACAGATACGCAGTATTTT; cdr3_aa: CASSPSGSSSELGTDTQYF
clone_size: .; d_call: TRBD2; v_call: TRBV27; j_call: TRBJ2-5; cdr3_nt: TGTGCCAGCAGCACGGGACTAGCGGCTGCCCAAGAGACGACCCAGTACTTC; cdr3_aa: CASSTGLAAAQETTQYF
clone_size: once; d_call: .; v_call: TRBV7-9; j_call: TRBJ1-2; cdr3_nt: TGTGCCAGCAGCTCCGGGTGGACAAGACCTAACTATGGCTACACCTTC; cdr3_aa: CASSSGWTRPNYGYTF
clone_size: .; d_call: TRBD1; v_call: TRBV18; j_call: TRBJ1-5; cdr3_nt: TGTGCCAGCTCACCACCGGACAGGGGGAAGGATCAGCCCCAGCATTTT; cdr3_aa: CASSPPDRGKDQPQHF
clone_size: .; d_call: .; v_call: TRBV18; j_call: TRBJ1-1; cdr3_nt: TGTGCCAGCTCACCAGCCGGGCAGGGTCGGTACACTGAAGCTTTCTTT; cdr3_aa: CASSPAGQGRYTEAFF
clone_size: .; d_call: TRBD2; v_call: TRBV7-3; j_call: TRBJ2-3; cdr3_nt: TGTGCCAGCAGCTCTGGGACTAGCGGAAGCACAGATACGCAGTATTTT; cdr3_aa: CASSSGTSGSTDTQYF
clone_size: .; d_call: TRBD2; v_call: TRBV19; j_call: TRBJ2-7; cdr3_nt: TGTGCCAGTAGTAAGGGGCGGGGGAGCTCCTACGAGCAGTACTTC; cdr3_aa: CASSKGRGSSYEQYF
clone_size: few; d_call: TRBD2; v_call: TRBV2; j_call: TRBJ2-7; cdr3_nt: TGTGCCAGGCCCCTGGCGGGAGGGGTCTACGAGCAGTACTTC; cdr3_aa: CARPLAGGVYEQYF
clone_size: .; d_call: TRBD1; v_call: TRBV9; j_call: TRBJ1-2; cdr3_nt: TGTGCCAGCGCCCGGGACAGTAACTATGGCTACACCTTC; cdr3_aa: CASARDSNYGYTF
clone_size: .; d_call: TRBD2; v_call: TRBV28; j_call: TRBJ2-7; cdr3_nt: TGTGCCAGCAGTTTAGGGGGCGGGAGGGCCGGCGAGCAGTACTTC; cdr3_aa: CASSLGGGRAGEQYF
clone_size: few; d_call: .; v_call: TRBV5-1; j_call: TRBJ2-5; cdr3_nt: TGCGCCAGCAGCTTGACGGGACACAACCAAGAGACCCAGTACTTC; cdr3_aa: CASSLTGHNQETQYF
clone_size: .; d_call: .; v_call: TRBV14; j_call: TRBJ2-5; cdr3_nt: TGTGCCAGCAGCCAAGAATATAGGGAGGAGACCCAGTACTTC; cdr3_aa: CASSQEYREETQYF
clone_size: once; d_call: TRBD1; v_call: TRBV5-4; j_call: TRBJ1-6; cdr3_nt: TGTGCCAGCAGCTTGGCCGGGACAGGGGGATTAAATTCACCCCTCCACTTT; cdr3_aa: CASSLAGTGGLNSPLHF
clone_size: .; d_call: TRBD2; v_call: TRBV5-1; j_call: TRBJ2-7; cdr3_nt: TGCGCCAGCAGCCCTGGGGGTAGCGGGACCTACGAGCAGTACTTC; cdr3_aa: CASSPGGSGTYEQYF
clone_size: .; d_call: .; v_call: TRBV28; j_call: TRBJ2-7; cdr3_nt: TGTGCCAGCAGTTCTAGCTCCACTTGGGGCGAGCAGTACTTC; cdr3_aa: CASSSSSTWGEQYF
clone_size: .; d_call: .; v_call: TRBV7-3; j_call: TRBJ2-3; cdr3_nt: TGTGCCAGCAGCTCCGACGGGAGTGGAGATACGCAGTATTTT; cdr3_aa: CASSSDGSGDTQYF
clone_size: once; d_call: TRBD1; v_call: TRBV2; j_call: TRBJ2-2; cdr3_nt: TGTGCCAGCAGTGATAGTGATCCCCAACCATCCCTCTGGACAGGAACCGGGGAGCTGTTTTTT; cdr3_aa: CASSDSDPQPSLWTGTGELFF
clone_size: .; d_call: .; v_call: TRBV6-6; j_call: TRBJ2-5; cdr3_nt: TGTGCCAGCAGTTACGGGCAGGGTGAGACCCAGTACTTC; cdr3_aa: CASSYGQGETQYF
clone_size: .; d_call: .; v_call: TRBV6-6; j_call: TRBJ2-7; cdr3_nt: TGTGCCAGCAGTTACTCGATGGCCAGGGCCCAGGAGCAGTACTTC; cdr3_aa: CASSYSMARAQEQYF
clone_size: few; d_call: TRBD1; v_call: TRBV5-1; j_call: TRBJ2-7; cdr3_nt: TGCGCCAGCAGCTTGGTTGGGACAGGCTTCTCCTACGAGCAGTACTTC; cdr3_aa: CASSLVGTGFSYEQYF
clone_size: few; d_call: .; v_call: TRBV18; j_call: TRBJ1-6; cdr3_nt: TGTGCCAGCTCATCAAACAGGGATTCACCCCTCCACTTT; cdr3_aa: CASSSNRDSPLHF
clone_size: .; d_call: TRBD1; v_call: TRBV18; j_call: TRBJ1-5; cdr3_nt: TGTGCCAGCTCACCACCGGGACAGGGGGCAGGGAATCAGCCCCAGCATTTT; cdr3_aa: CASSPPGQGAGNQPQHF
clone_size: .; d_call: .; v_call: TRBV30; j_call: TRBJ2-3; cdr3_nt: TGTGCCTGGGGCTCTGGAGGGGCGCAGTATTTT; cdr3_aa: CAWGSGGAQYF
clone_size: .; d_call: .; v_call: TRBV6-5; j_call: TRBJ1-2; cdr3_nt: TGTGCCAGCAGTTACTCGAATTCCCCAGGGAAGGGCTACACCTTC; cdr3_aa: CASSYSNSPGKGYTF
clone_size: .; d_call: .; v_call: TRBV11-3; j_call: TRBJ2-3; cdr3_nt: TGTGCCAGCAGCTTAGGACAGGACACAGATACGCAGTATTTT; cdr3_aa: CASSLGQDTDTQYF
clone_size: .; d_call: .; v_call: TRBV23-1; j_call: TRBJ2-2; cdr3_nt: TGCGCTCTTGGAAAGCCAGCGATCACCGGGGAGCTGTTTTTT; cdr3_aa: CALGKPAITGELFF